These 16 T cell receptor beta chains were sequenced from one sample in a study of monozygotic twins with inflammatory bowel disease. TCRdb processed the 5' RACE reads again and assigns one entry to each CDR3 protein, with no DNA. The specimen's table records 300,000 to 400,000 distinct CDR3 sequences. The specimen sequenced was blood. The receptors were sampled from a human donor with ulcerative colitis or Crohn's disease, or a healthy co-twin of an affected twin (not recorded which).

The rearrangement joins TRBV7-8 to TRBJ1-5; TCRdb names TRBD1, which stays unverified in the absence of DNA. CDR3 length equals 16 residues. Germline-derived CDR1 and CDR2 are SGHVS and FQNEAQ. CDR3 residues: CASSLGEGAGNQPQHF.

The chain combines TRBV4-1 with TRBJ1-3; TCRdb outputs TRBD1, but without DNA this stays unchecked. CDR1 and CDR2 (germline): MGHRA, YSYEKL. The CDR3 totals 16 residues. The CDR3 region is CASSPTDRPTGNTIYF.

CDR3 in amino acids: CASTMTGQGENQPQHF. The chain joins TRBV19 to TRBJ1-5; as DNA is missing, the TRBD1 call by TCRdb cannot be tested. Germline values: CDR1 LNHDA, CDR2 SQIVND (reference sequence). This CDR3 has 16 residues. Combining the CDR3 with reference TRBV19 and TRBJ1-5 gives the whole variable domain DGGITQSPKYLFRKEGQNVTLSCEQNLNHDAMYWYRQDPGQGLRLIYYSQIVNDFQKGDIAEGYSVSREKKESFPLTVTSAQKNPTAFYLCASTMTGQGENQPQHFGDGTRLSIL.

J is TRBJ1-5 and V is TRBV27; the TCRdb D gene call, TRBD1, has no DNA to confirm it. The CDR3 is made up of 17 amino acids. Germline loops: CDR1 MNHEY, CDR2 SMNVEV (reference sequence). This CDR3 reads CASSLSPRGYSGQPQHF.

The rearrangement uses TRBV10-1 and TRBJ1-1. The germline V gene has CDR1 WNHNN and CDR2 SYGVQD (reference sequence). The CDR3 is 13 amino acids. This CDR3 is CASSERKHTEAFF.

This chain links TRBV6-1 with TRBJ2-1; TCRdb indicates TRBD2, and absent DNA this call remains unverified. This CDR3 has 17 amino acids. CDR1 is MNHNS, CDR2 SASEGT, per germline. CDR3 sequence: CASNPTLAAHSYNEQFF.

The chain couples TRBV19 to TRBJ1-5. Germline CDR1 reads LNHDA; CDR2 reads SQIVND (reference sequence). This CDR3 is 14 amino acids long. CDR3: CASRKGHTFLPQHF.

The chain employs TRBV19 and TRBJ2-1; with no DNA, the TCRdb D assignment of TRBD2 cannot be verified. CDR3 length: 16 residues. CDR1 and CDR2 (germline): LNHDA, SQIVND (reference sequence). This chain's CDR3 is CASKERGEVSYNEQFF.

CDR3 in amino acids: CASSHQTGLLYEQYF. This chain connects TRBV4-1 to TRBJ2-7; TCRdb outputs TRBD1, but without DNA this stays unchecked. This CDR3 region has 15 residues. The germline gives CDR1 MGHRA, CDR2 YSYEKL.

The chain joins TRBV6-2 or TRBV6-3 to TRBJ1-5; TCRdb's D call of TRBD1 is untestable without DNA. CDR3 length: 15 residues. The V gene's germline CDR1 is MNHEY and CDR2 SVGEGT. CDR3: CASMGGFGVNQPQHF.

The V gene is TRBV7-9, the J gene TRBJ1-1. CDR3 size: 13 residues. Germline CDR1 reads SEHNR; CDR2 reads FQNEAQ (reference sequence). The CDR3 protein is CASSGTEHAEAFF.

The J gene is TRBJ2-7, the V gene TRBV12-3 or TRBV12-4. The CDR3 runs to 12 residues. Here the CDR3 reads CASLGGSYEQYF.

The chain couples TRBV18 to TRBJ2-5. Germline CDR1 and CDR2: KGHSH and LQKENI. The length of the CDR3 is 16 residues. The CDR3 loop reads CASSPGKGGNQETQYF. The complete variable domain, with remaining parts taken from reference TRBV18 and TRBJ2-5, reads NAGVMQNPRHLVRRRGQEARLRCSPMKGHSHVYWYRQLPEEGLKFMVYLQKENIIDESGMPKERFSAEFPKEGPSILRIQQVVRGDSAAYFCASSPGKGGNQETQYFGPGTRLLVL.

The chain carries TRBV28 and TRBJ1-2; TCRdb calls TRBD1, which cannot be checked without DNA. CDR1 MDHEN and CDR2 SYDVKM come from the germline V gene. The CDR3 consists of 14 residues. The CDR3 protein is CASIPRREYYGYTF.

V gene TRBV4-2 combines with J gene TRBJ2-1. The CDR3 contains 15 residues. The germline V gene has CDR1 LGHNA and CDR2 YNFKEQ. CDR3 amino acids: CASSQGLSSYNEQFF.

The chain joins TRBV21-1 to TRBJ1-3; TCRdb's D call, TRBD1, is unchecked because there is no DNA. TRBV21-1 represents a pseudogene. The CDR3 is 21 amino acids. The CDR3: CASSKSPGPTLLLHVGNTIYF.